The 27 T cell receptor beta chains below all came from one sample that was sequenced in a study of blood T cell repertoires in COVID-19. Repertoires were generated with immunoSEQ multiplex PCR, while TCRdb's copy carries only in-frame clones and drops some. This sample has around 250,000 clones, with around nine tenths found just once. The specimen sequenced was PBMCs or T cells enriched from blood (not recorded which). These TCRs come from a woman between 45 and 65 years old who had recovered from COVID-19.

This clone came up once. This chain uses TRBV12-5 with TRBJ1-4; D is perhaps TRBD1 (5 bases). Trimming removed 1 base from V and 8 bases from J, with 14 bases in between. This CDR3 comprises 15 residues. Germline V gene sequence: CDR1 LGHNT, CDR2 FRNRAP. The CDR3 sequence: CASGLAGGRVEKLFF. Here the CDR3 DNA reads TGTGCTAGTGGTTTGGCCGGTGGCAGGGTAGAAAAACTGTTTTTT.

V is TRBV27 and J is TRBJ2-1; 16 bases are shared with TRBD2. This CDR3 comprises 21 residues. The trim removed 3 bases at V and 7 bases at J, leaving 18 bases unmatched. In germline, CDR1 is MNHEY, CDR2 SMNVEV (reference sequence). The DNA for the CDR3 is TGTGCCAGCAGTTTCCTTTCGTCCGGGACTAGCGGGAGGGCCCTAATGAATGAGCAGTTCTTC. Translated, it gives CASSFLSSGTSGRALMNEQFF.

This chain connects TRBV6-5 to TRBJ2-2; 7 bases fit TRBD2. J gave up 9 bases and V 6 bases, and 4 bases lay outside the gene matches. Germline CDR1 MNHEY, CDR2 SVGAGI. This CDR3 is 12 amino acids long. The CDR3 loop is CASRASGRELFF. In DNA form, the CDR3 reads TGTGCCAGCAGGGCAAGCGGGAGGGAGCTGTTTTTT.

The chain carries TRBV7-2 and TRBJ1-2; possibly TRBD1 for D (5 bases). Germline values: CDR1 SGHTA, CDR2 FQGNSA. CDR3 size: 13 residues. The V gene lost 4 bases and the J gene lost 4 bases, with 10 bases spanning the gap. CDR3 residues: CASSSTTVYGYTF. CDR3 DNA sequence: TGTGCCAGCAGCTCTACGACAGTCTATGGCTACACCTTC.

The CDR3 loop reads CASIRDRGRGYTF. CDR3 nucleotides: TGTGCCAGCATTAGGGACAGGGGCCGTGGCTACACCTTC. This chain connects TRBV28 to TRBJ1-2; TRBD1 matches 10 bases. Trimming removed 7 bases from V and 7 bases from J; junction bases left unmatched: 6. Looked up from germline, CDR1 is MDHEN and CDR2 is SYDVKM. The CDR3 totals 13 residues.

This clone was seen only once. The chain has TRBV29-1 and TRBJ1-2; TRBD1 might be the D (6 bases). The length of the CDR3 is 13 residues. Germline V gene lookup returns CDR1 SQVTM and CDR2 ANQGSEA. The CDR3 DNA follows: TGCAGTTTGAGAAGCGGGGGGCTCGGTGGCTACACCTTC. This translates into CSLRSGGLGGYTF.

The chain couples TRBV4-1 to TRBJ2-7; 8 bases are shared with TRBD1. Germline V lookup: CDR1 MGHRA, CDR2 YSYEKL. The V gene end was trimmed by 3 bases and the J gene end by 1 base; junction bases not matched to a gene: 5. The length of the CDR3 is 15 residues. CDR3 nucleotides: TGCGCCAGCAGCCAGACGACAGGGGATTCCTACGAGCAGTACTTC. It specifies CASSQTTGDSYEQYF.

The chain links TRBV7-2 to TRBJ1-1; possibly TRBD1 for D (6 bases). Trimming stripped 7 bases from V and 1 base from J, with 16 bases between. CDR1 and CDR2 from the germline V gene are SGHTA and FQGNSA. This CDR3 contains 15 residues. The CDR3 here is CASTPDGGRNTEAFF. The DNA for the CDR3 is TGTGCCAGCACCCCCGACGGGGGGCGGAACACTGAAGCTTTCTTT. The full variable domain, with the rest looked up from reference TRBV7-2 and TRBJ1-1, is GAGVSQSPSNKVTEKGKDVELRCDPISGHTALYWYRQSLGQGLEFLIYFQGNSAPDKSGLPSDRFSAERTGGSVSTLTIQRTQQEDSAVYLCASTPDGGRNTEAFFGQGTRLTVV.

This chain connects TRBV5-6 to TRBJ2-3, with TRBD2 identical over 14 bases. The germline V gene has CDR1 SGHDT and CDR2 YYEEEE. The length of the CDR3 is 18 residues. Losses at the gene ends were 7 bases for V and 5 bases for J; bases not matched to a gene: 15. In DNA, the CDR3 is TGTGCCAGCGGGCGGGTTGGGACTAGCGGGAGCTCGGGAGATACGCAGTATTTT. This gives the protein CASGRVGTSGSSGDTQYF.

The count of this clone is one. This chain links TRBV20-1 with TRBJ1-1; unclear D gene. V lost 3 bases, J lost 6 bases, and 8 bases lay in between. Germline V gene sequence: CDR1 DFQATT, CDR2 SNEGSKA (reference sequence). This CDR3 spans 11 amino acids. CDR3: CSASGQAEAFF. The DNA of the CDR3 is TGCAGTGCTAGTGGGCAGGCTGAAGCTTTCTTT.

This clone was counted between two and nine times. The rearrangement uses TRBV14 and TRBJ1-1, with 8 bases identical to TRBD1. The CDR3 totals 13 residues. J lost 10 bases, V lost 0 bases, and 4 bases had no gene match. The germline gives CDR1 SGHDN, CDR2 FVKESK. DNA for the CDR3: TGTGCCAGCAGCCAAGAAAGGACAGGGCGAGCTTTCTTT. Amino acids: CASSQERTGRAFF.

CDR3 amino acids: CASSLGLRASGDTQYF. CDR3 bases: TGCGCCAGCAGCTTGGGTTTGAGAGCAAGCGGGGATACGCAGTATTTT. V and J are TRBV5-1 and TRBJ2-3; a possible D gene is TRBD2 (6 bases). V dropped 0 bases and J dropped 6 bases, with 17 bases sitting between them. The CDR3 runs 16 residues. Germline CDR1 SGHRS, CDR2 YFSETQ.

The chain employs TRBV3-1 (or the pseudogene TRBV3-2) and TRBJ1-3; D is unresolved. CDR1 is LGHDT and CDR2 is YNNKEL in the germline V gene (reference sequence). Trimming took 4 bases from V and 0 from J, leaving 4 bases between them. The CDR3 loop spans 13 amino acids. CDR3 amino acids: CASSPFSGNTIYF. The CDR3 DNA sequence: TGTGCCAGCAGCCCCTTCTCTGGAAACACCATATATTTT.

The gene calls are TRBV4-1 and TRBJ1-1; no definite D call. Germline-derived CDR1 and CDR2 are MGHRA and YSYEKL. Trimming shortened V by 0 bases and J by 4 bases, and 9 bases separated the two germline ends. The CDR3 loop spans 14 amino acids. The CDR3 DNA sequence: TGCGCCAGCAGCCAAGACGAGGGCCCCACTGAAGCTTTCTTT. Protein: CASSQDEGPTEAFF.

The chain uses TRBV6-5 and TRBJ1-6; D is undetermined. V was shortened by 6 bases and J by 7 bases, with 16 bases between the two germline ends. The germline V gene encodes CDR1 MNHEY and CDR2 SVGAGI. The CDR3 is made up of 15 amino acids. The CDR3 nucleotides are TGTGCCAGCAGCCGATGGACGGAGGGAAATTCACCCCTCCACTTT. It is translated as CASSRWTEGNSPLHF.

The chain carries TRBV27 and TRBJ1-1, with no clear D. The ends were cut back, 4 bases at V and 0 bases at J, with 12 bases in the middle. Germline lookup yields CDR1 MNHEY and CDR2 SMNVEV (reference sequence). There are 15 residues in the CDR3. The CDR3 reads CASSSLSSLNTEAFF. As DNA, the CDR3 is TGTGCCAGCAGTTCTCTTTCTAGTTTGAACACTGAAGCTTTCTTT.

V and J are TRBV10-3 and TRBJ1-2; weak D call: TRBD1 (6 bases). V gave up 2 bases and J gave up 5 bases, with 12 bases separating them. Germline V gene sequence: CDR1 ENHRY, CDR2 SYGVKD. The CDR3 is made up of 14 amino acids. The CDR3, as DNA: TGTGCCATCAGTGAGAGGGGGACCAATTATGGCTACACCTTC. Translation: CAISERGTNYGYTF.

This clone showed up just once. The chain uses TRBV28 and TRBJ2-1; 14 bases agree with TRBD2. Trimming removed 6 bases from V and 7 bases from J; junction bases left unmatched: 5. This CDR3 region has 15 residues. The germline V gene has CDR1 MDHEN and CDR2 SYDVKM. CDR3 residues: CASSAGTSGSNEQFF. For the CDR3, the DNA is TGTGCCAGCAGCGCCGGGACTAGCGGGAGTAATGAGCAGTTCTTC.

The gene calls are TRBV11-2 and TRBJ2-1; D is undetermined. V was trimmed by 2 bases and J by 2 bases, leaving 10 bases between them. The germline V gene encodes CDR1 SGHAT and CDR2 FQNNGV. The CDR3 consists of 15 residues. This chain's CDR3 is CASSLLAATYNEQFF. CDR3 DNA sequence: TGTGCCAGCAGCTTACTTGCGGCCACCTACAATGAGCAGTTCTTC.

The chain links TRBV28 to TRBJ2-2; D is unclear. The CDR3 has 13 amino acids. V lost 1 base and J 7 bases, leaving 7 bases between the germline ends. Germline V gene sequence: CDR1 MDHEN, CDR2 SYDVKM. CDR3 nucleotides: TGTGCCAGCAGTTTATCATCACACGGGGAGCTGTTTTTT. It translates to CASSLSSHGELFF. Full variable domain (rest looked up from reference TRBV28 and TRBJ2-2): DVKVTQSSRYLVKRTGEKVFLECVQDMDHENMFWYRQDPGLGLRLIYFSYDVKMKEKGDIPEGYSVSREKKERFSLILESASTNQTSMYLCASSLSSHGELFFGEGSRLTVL.

On this clone itself: Within the sample, other DNA sequences also encode this same CDR3. This chain links TRBV12-5 with TRBJ1-1; D gene unclear. The CDR3 length is 13 residues. V lost 2 bases to trimming and J lost 1 base, with 5 bases between them. Per germline, CDR1 LGHNT and CDR2 FRNRAP. This CDR3 reads CASGLSGNTEAFF. The CDR3 bases are TGTGCTAGTGGTTTGTCCGGGAACACTGAAGCTTTCTTT.

The chain couples TRBV7-8 to TRBJ1-5, with 9 bases lining up with TRBD1. Losses at the gene ends were 5 bases for V and 3 bases for J; bases not matched to a gene: 5. Per germline, CDR1 SGHVS and CDR2 FQNEAQ. The CDR3 spans 15 residues. Here the CDR3 DNA reads TGTGCCAGCAGCGCCGGACAGGGGAACAATCAGCCCCAGCATTTT. Amino acid sequence: CASSAGQGNNQPQHF. Using reference TRBV7-8 and TRBJ1-5 for the parts outside the CDR3, the full variable domain is GAGVSQSPRYKVAKRGQDVALRCDPISGHVSLFWYQQALGQGPEFLTYFQNEAQLDKSGLPSDRFFAERPEGSVSTLKIQRTQQEDSAVYLCASSAGQGNNQPQHFGDGTRLSIL.

This clone occurred a few times. The J gene is TRBJ1-4, the V gene TRBV7-2; 9 nucleotides match TRBD1. Germline assignment: CDR1 SGHTA and CDR2 FQGNSA. J gave up 7 bases and V 4 bases, and 4 bases lay outside the gene matches. The CDR3 extends over 14 amino acids. In nucleotides, the CDR3 is TGTGCCAGCAGCTCCGACAGGGGGAGTGAAAAACTGTTTTTT. Protein product: CASSSDRGSEKLFF. The complete variable domain, with remaining parts taken from reference TRBV7-2 and TRBJ1-4, reads GAGVSQSPSNKVTEKGKDVELRCDPISGHTALYWYRQSLGQGLEFLIYFQGNSAPDKSGLPSDRFSAERTGGSVSTLTIQRTQQEDSAVYLCASSSDRGSEKLFFGSGTQLSVL.

The rearrangement links TRBV9 to TRBJ2-1; a possible D gene is TRBD2 (5 bases). V was pared by 2 bases and J by 0 bases, with 12 bases between. The CDR3 runs 16 residues. CDR1 and CDR2 from the germline V gene are SGDLS and YYNGEE. CDR3 protein: CASSVASSSSYNEQFF. The CDR3 DNA follows: TGTGCCAGCAGCGTGGCTAGCAGTAGCTCCTACAATGAGCAGTTCTTC.

The gene calls are TRBV7-9 and TRBJ1-1; D not certain. V was shortened by 5 bases and J by 1 base, with 14 bases between the two germline ends. Germline values: CDR1 SEHNR, CDR2 FQNEAQ (reference sequence). The CDR3 has 15 amino acids. CDR3 coding DNA: TGTGCCAGCAGCAGCCCCCCAAGCGCGAACACTGAAGCTTTCTTT. This codes for CASSSPPSANTEAFF.

This chain joins TRBV7-3 and TRBJ2-1, with 7 bases matching TRBD2. Germline V gives CDR1 SGHTA, CDR2 FQGTGA. The CDR3 is 15 residues long. The V and J ends lost 5 bases and 4 bases, in that order; junction bases with no gene match: 8. CDR3 DNA sequence: TGTGCCAGCAGCCGCGGGAGACGCGGTTACAATGAGCAGTTCTTC. Amino acids: CASSRGRRGYNEQFF.

Regarding this clone: An end of the junction differs from the germline gene, which may be a read error. The V and J genes are TRBV7-7 and TRBJ2-1, with 11 bases lining up with TRBD2. Germline-derived CDR1 and CDR2 are SSHAT and FNYEAQ (reference sequence). The CDR3 extends over 15 amino acids. CDR3 amino acids: CASSQLAGVNNEQFF. CDR3 DNA: TGTGCTAGCAGCCAACTAGCGGGAGTTAACAATGAGCAGTTCTTC.